One and the same sample provided the 28 T cell receptor beta chains below, sequenced in a study of PD-L1 blockade in urothelial cancer. Libraries were prepared by immunoSEQ multiplex PCR; TCRdb keeps only in-frame clonotypes and omits some of them. The sample holds under 70,000 clones; about 81% are singletons and the top ten take 1.6%. Sample time point: pretreatment peripheral blood. The input for sequencing was PBMCs, taken around atezolizumab (anti-PD-L1) treatment. The source of these receptors is a man between 65 and 85 years old with urothelial cancer.

This clone was counted a single time. V usage is TRBV19 and J usage is TRBJ1-5; 8 bases fit TRBD1. The length of the CDR3 is 14 residues. J lost 9 bases, V lost 5 bases, and 9 bases had no gene match. Germline V gives CDR1 LNHDA, CDR2 SQIVND (reference sequence). The CDR3 reads CASSPGTGIPPQHF. The CDR3 DNA sequence: TGTGCCAGTAGTCCCGGGACAGGCATTCCGCCCCAGCATTTT.

The J gene is TRBJ1-3, the V gene TRBV11-3; a weak D match, TRBD1 (6 bases). The CDR3 loop spans 18 amino acids. V was trimmed by 3 bases and J by 4 bases, leaving 22 bases between them. From germline, CDR1 is SGHNT and CDR2 YENEEA. This chain's CDR3 is CASSFPKGDGQLGNTIYF. Written as DNA, the CDR3 is TGTGCCAGCAGCTTCCCCAAGGGGGACGGACAGCTGGGAAACACCATATATTTT.

In nucleotides, the CDR3 is TGTGCCAGCAGCTTAATGACAGGAACTAACTATGGCTACACCTTC. Translating gives CASSLMTGTNYGYTF. The genes are TRBV7-3 and TRBJ1-2, with D maybe TRBD1 (6 bases). The CDR3 sequence is 15 residues long. CDR1 and CDR2 (germline): SGHTA, FQGTGA. The V end was cut by 1 base, the J end by 0 bases, with 9 bases between.

V and J are TRBV4-2 and TRBJ2-2, with 7 bases matching TRBD1. Trimming at V came to 0 bases and at J to 0 bases, leaving 4 bases not matched to a gene. This CDR3 comprises 17 residues. Germline lookup yields CDR1 LGHNA and CDR2 YNFKEQ. The CDR3 spells CASSQDPDRPNTGELFF. The CDR3 DNA follows: TGTGCCAGCAGCCAAGATCCGGACAGGCCGAACACCGGGGAGCTGTTTTTT.

The gene calls are TRBV9 and TRBJ2-3, with 10 nucleotides matching TRBD2. V dropped 3 bases and J dropped 0; count of bases not matched to a gene: 1. The germline V gene has CDR1 SGDLS and CDR2 YYNGEE. The CDR3 has 15 amino acids. CDR3 bases: TGTGCCAGCAGCGGGACTAGCGGCAGCACAGATACGCAGTATTTT. Its translation is CASSGTSGSTDTQYF.

The chain couples TRBV29-1 to TRBJ1-1; TRBD1 agrees at 7 bases. V lost 5 bases to trimming and J lost 3 bases; unmatched junction nucleotides: 3. This CDR3 spans 12 amino acids. Germline-derived CDR1 and CDR2 are SQVTM and ANQGSEA. For the CDR3, the DNA is TGCAGCGTTCAGGGGGGAGACACTGAAGCTTTCTTT. It is translated as CSVQGGDTEAFF.

This sequence joins TRBV4-3 and TRBJ1-2, with TRBD1 as a possible D gene (6 bases). Deletions cut 0 bases from V and 4 bases from J, with 15 bases between. Germline V CDR1 and CDR2: LGHNA, YSLEER. This CDR3 contains 16 residues. Written as DNA, the CDR3 is TGCGCCAGCAGCCAAGACAGGGGCCCCCTCCGCTATGGCTACACCTTC. It is translated as CASSQDRGPLRYGYTF.

The V and J genes are TRBV11-2 and TRBJ2-5, with D possibly being TRBD2 (6 bases). From germline, CDR1 is SGHAT and CDR2 FQNNGV. Trimming left V 4 bases short and J 5 bases short, with 17 bases between. This CDR3 region has 15 residues. CDR3 sequence reads: CASSSTRQGGETQYF. In nucleotides, the CDR3 is TGTGCCAGCAGCTCGACCCGCCAGGGAGGCGAGACCCAGTACTTC.

The genes are TRBV11-3 and TRBJ2-7, with D tentatively TRBD1 (6 bases). This CDR3 is built from 13 residues. Germline lookup yields CDR1 SGHNT and CDR2 YENEEA. The V and J ends lost 5 bases and 6 bases respectively, with 14 bases between them. This chain's CDR3 is CASSIVPDSEQYF. The CDR3 DNA sequence: TGTGCCAGCAGCATAGTCCCGGACAGCGAGCAGTACTTC.

V is TRBV30 and J is TRBJ1-1; D might be TRBD1 (5 bases). Trimming took 2 bases from V and 0 from J, leaving 7 bases between them. Per the germline V gene, CDR1 is GTSNPN and CDR2 is SVGIG (reference sequence). This CDR3 has 13 residues. The CDR3: CAWSWGMNTEAFF. CDR3 nucleotide sequence: TGTGCCTGGAGTTGGGGCATGAACACTGAAGCTTTCTTT.

This chain connects TRBV29-1 to TRBJ2-2, with 8 positions matching TRBD2. V lost 8 bases to trimming and J lost 6 bases; unmatched junction nucleotides: 5. The CDR3 is 12 residues long. Germline V gives CDR1 SQVTM, CDR2 ANQGSEA. The CDR3 spells CSHGGAAGELFF. The CDR3 bases are TGCAGCCACGGGGGGGCCGCCGGGGAGCTGTTTTTT.

The V gene is TRBV19, the J gene TRBJ2-4; 7 nucleotides line up with TRBD1. Germline values: CDR1 LNHDA, CDR2 SQIVND (reference sequence). The trim removed 3 bases at V and 6 bases at J, leaving 8 bases unmatched. This CDR3 has 15 amino acids. CDR3 coding DNA: TGTGCCAGTAGTATCAGTAACGCAGGGGGAAACATTCAGTACTTC. Protein product: CASSISNAGGNIQYF.

V is TRBV10-2 and J is TRBJ2-2, with TRBD2 identical over 11 bases. Germline-derived CDR1 and CDR2 are WSHSY and SAAADI. Losses at the gene ends were 7 bases for V and 4 bases for J; bases not matched to a gene: 5. The CDR3 spans 15 residues. CDR3 region: CASTGTSGSTGELFF. CDR3 nucleotide sequence: TGCGCCAGCACCGGGACTAGCGGCTCCACCGGGGAGCTGTTTTTT.

This chain connects TRBV5-4 to TRBJ2-5, with D maybe TRBD1 (5 bases). This CDR3 region has 15 residues. V shed 2 bases and J shed 2 bases, with 13 bases lying between them. CDR1 and CDR2 from the germline V gene are SGHNT and YYREEE (reference sequence). CDR3 DNA: TGTGCCAGCAGCTTACCCGACAGCTTACAAGAGACCCAGTACTTC. As protein: CASSLPDSLQETQYF.

This clone appeared a few times. The chain joins TRBV30 to TRBJ1-5; no firm D call. Per germline, CDR1 GTSNPN and CDR2 SVGIG (reference sequence). V lost 0 bases to trimming and J lost 6 bases, with 9 bases between them. The length of the CDR3 is 13 residues. CDR3 nucleotide sequence: TGTGCCTGGAGTGTAGTATCCGGTCAGCCCCAGCATTTT. Residues: CAWSVVSGQPQHF.

This clone was seen only a few times. The V gene is TRBV12-5, the J gene TRBJ2-2, with 8 bases lining up with TRBD1. The CDR3 sequence is 15 residues long. Unmatched junction bases numbered 6, after V lost 2 bases and J lost 7 bases. Per the germline V gene, CDR1 is LGHNT and CDR2 is FRNRAP. In DNA, the CDR3 is TGTGCTAGTGGTTTGCCTCAGGGGGCTATCGGGGAGCTGTTTTTT. Amino acid sequence: CASGLPQGAIGELFF.

This clone turned up a few times. The genes are TRBV13 and TRBJ2-5; 11 positions match TRBD2. The ends lost 1 base at V and 0 bases at J; junction bases unmatched: 4. The CDR3 covers 17 residues. CDR1 and CDR2 from the germline V gene are PRHDT and FYEKMQ (reference sequence). DNA for the CDR3: TGTGCCAGCAGCTTAGTCGGACTAGCGGGTAACCAAGAGACCCAGTACTTC. It encodes CASSLVGLAGNQETQYF.

The CDR3 sequence: CSVGKGGINYGYTF. DNA of the CDR3: TGCAGCGTTGGAAAAGGGGGCATAAACTATGGCTACACCTTC. The chain uses TRBV29-1 and TRBJ1-2, with 7 bases that match TRBD1. This CDR3 spans 14 amino acids. V shed 4 bases and J 2 bases; nucleotides not matched to a gene: 7. From germline, CDR1 is SQVTM and CDR2 ANQGSEA.

The chain employs TRBV5-5 and TRBJ2-3; perhaps TRBD2 as D (5 bases). V gave up 4 bases and J gave up 3 bases, with 15 bases separating them. The germline V gene has CDR1 SGHKS and CDR2 YYEKEE (reference sequence). This CDR3 has 15 amino acids. The CDR3 coding sequence is TGTGCCAGCAGCCGGCGGGTTATTGAGACAGATACGCAGTATTTT. Protein: CASSRRVIETDTQYF.

This chain uses TRBV7-9 with TRBJ2-1; the match to TRBD2 covers 8 bases. The CDR3 length is 14 residues. Germline V gene lookup returns CDR1 SEHNR and CDR2 FQNEAQ (reference sequence). J gave up 4 bases and V 3 bases, and 2 bases lay outside the gene matches. The CDR3, as DNA: TGTGCCAGCAGCTTCCCGGGAGGGTACAATGAGCAGTTCTTC. Encoded protein: CASSFPGGYNEQFF.

The chain joins TRBV28 to TRBJ2-5, with unresolved D. Germline V gene sequence: CDR1 MDHEN, CDR2 SYDVKM. Trimming took 3 bases from V and 4 from J, leaving 12 bases between them. The CDR3 is 14 residues long. CDR3 bases: TGTGCCAGCAGTTTCCCGACATCGGTAGAGACCCAGTACTTC. Protein sequence: CASSFPTSVETQYF.

This sequence joins TRBV18 and TRBJ1-1; 8 bases map to TRBD1. Germline lookup yields CDR1 KGHSH and CDR2 LQKENI. The CDR3 length is 16 residues. V shed 1 base, J shed 8 bases, and the junction held 12 bases outside the gene matches. CDR3 residues: CASSPQLADRASEAFF. The CDR3 nucleotides read TGTGCCAGCTCACCACAGTTGGCGGACAGGGCTTCCGAAGCTTTCTTT.

The chain recombines TRBV7-9 with TRBJ2-1; perhaps TRBD2 as D (5 bases). The CDR3 totals 16 residues. With 5 bases removed from V and 4 bases from J, the gap between germline ends came to 18 bases. Germline assignment: CDR1 SEHNR and CDR2 FQNEAQ (reference sequence). The CDR3 coding sequence is TGTGCCAGCAGCATCTTCGTGGGGAGCGGATACAATGAGCAGTTCTTC. As protein: CASSIFVGSGYNEQFF.

CDR3 sequence: CASVAGDGNEQFF. The CDR3 DNA is TGTGCCAGTGTAGCGGGAGATGGCAATGAGCAGTTCTTC. The J gene is TRBJ2-1, the V gene TRBV7-3; 9 bases fit TRBD2. J gave up 6 bases and V 9 bases, and 6 bases lay outside the gene matches. The germline CDR1 and CDR2 sequences are SGHTA and FQGTGA. CDR3 length: 13 residues.

The chain couples TRBV5-4 to TRBJ2-7, with D unclear. This CDR3 spans 14 amino acids. Germline V gene lookup returns CDR1 SGHNT and CDR2 YYREEE (reference sequence). Trimming left V 2 bases short and J 2 bases short, with 11 bases between. Written as DNA, the CDR3 is TGTGCCAGCAGCTTATCGAATAAGCCCTACGAGCAGTACTTC. Translating it yields CASSLSNKPYEQYF.

J is TRBJ1-6 and V is TRBV29-1; TRBD1 agrees at 8 bases. Germline values: CDR1 SQVTM, CDR2 ANQGSEA. This CDR3 spans 13 amino acids. V was pared by 5 bases and J by 5 bases, with 2 bases of the junction left unmatched. The CDR3 region has the DNA TGCAGCGTTTTGACAGGGGATAATTCACCCCTCCACTTT. Translating it yields CSVLTGDNSPLHF.

The rearrangement uses TRBV6-1 and TRBJ2-3, with D possibly matching TRBD1 (5 bases). CDR3 size: 13 residues. V lost 8 bases to trimming and J lost 0 bases, with 9 bases between them. Germline CDR1 MNHNS, CDR2 SASEGT. This chain's CDR3 is CASPTDSTDTQYF. As DNA, the CDR3 is TGTGCCAGCCCGACAGATAGCACAGATACGCAGTATTTT.

This rearrangement joins TRBV7-2 to TRBJ2-7; 9 nucleotides agree with TRBD1. CDR3 length: 15 amino acids. After removal of 5 bases from V and 4 bases from J, the junction contained 9 bases not matched to a gene. Germline CDR1 SGHTA, CDR2 FQGNSA. CDR3: CASSRIPGQGYEQYF. As DNA, the CDR3 is TGTGCCAGCAGCCGAATACCGGGACAGGGTTACGAGCAGTACTTC.